The 3 T cell receptor beta chains below come from one sample, sequenced in a study of shared clonotypes between healthy human individuals. Naivety among CD8 cells was defined by CD45RO negativity and positive CCR7 selection, thereby excluding terminally differentiated effector memory CD45RA+ cells. Sequencing used immunoSEQ multiplex PCR; TCRdb keeps in-frame clones, though not all of them. The sample includes about 2.1 million clones, 80% to 95% of them seen just once. Material for sequencing was naive CD8+ T cells from PBMCs. The receptors originated from a man aged 18 to 35 in good health. Some clones in this sample may be carry-over from other donors' samples.

This chain joins TRBV28 and TRBJ1-2; TRBD1 matches 11 bases. Germline V gene data show CDR1 as MDHEN and CDR2 as SYDVKM. The CDR3 is 18 residues long. With V trimmed by 5 bases and J by 2 bases, 13 bases remained unmatched. The DNA of the CDR3 is TGTGCCAGCAGTGAAACCGGGACAGGGGGAGTGGGGAACTATGGCTACACCTTC. This translates into CASSETGTGGVGNYGYTF.

This chain connects TRBV4-3 to TRBJ1-4; D remains unclear. With 1 base removed from V and 3 bases from J, the gap between germline ends came to 12 bases. CDR1 LGHNA and CDR2 YSLEER come from the germline V gene. The CDR3 has 16 amino acids. The CDR3 protein is CASSQASVDPNEKLFF. In DNA form, the CDR3 reads TGCGCCAGCAGCCAAGCCTCTGTGGACCCTAATGAAAAACTGTTTTTT.

The V and J genes are TRBV2 and TRBJ2-1, with unresolved D. The CDR3 length is 15 residues. The V end was cut by 0 bases, the J end by 0 bases, with 6 bases between. Per the germline V gene, CDR1 is SNHLY and CDR2 is FYNNEI. The DNA of the CDR3 is TGTGCCAGCAGTGAAGCGGCTAGCTCCTACAATGAGCAGTTCTTC. Its protein is CASSEAASSYNEQFF.